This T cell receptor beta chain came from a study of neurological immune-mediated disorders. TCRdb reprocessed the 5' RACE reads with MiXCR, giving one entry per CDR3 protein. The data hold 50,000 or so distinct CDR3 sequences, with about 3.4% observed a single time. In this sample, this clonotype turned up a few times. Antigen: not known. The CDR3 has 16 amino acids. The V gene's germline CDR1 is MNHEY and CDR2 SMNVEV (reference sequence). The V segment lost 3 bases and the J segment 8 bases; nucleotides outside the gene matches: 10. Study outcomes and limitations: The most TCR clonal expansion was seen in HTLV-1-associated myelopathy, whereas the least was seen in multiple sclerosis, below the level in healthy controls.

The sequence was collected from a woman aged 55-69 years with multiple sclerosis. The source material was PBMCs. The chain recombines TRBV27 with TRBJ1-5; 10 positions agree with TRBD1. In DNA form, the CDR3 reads TGTGCCAGCAGTTTTAGGAGGACAGGGGGTGCGGAGCCCCAGCATTTT. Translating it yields CASSFRRTGGAEPQHF.